This T cell receptor (beta chain) came from a study of cytomegalovirus exposure and HLA in healthy donors. Vbeta (60) and Jbeta (13) primers were used in the PCR. Sequenced by immunoSEQ multiplex PCR; TCRdb stores in-frame clones only, minus some. The sample shows around 86,000 clones, 77% of them seen only once. In the case of this clone: Its antigen is not identified.

General study points: Data from an earlier analysis indicated that most TCR beta V segments were productive either about 90% or about 30% of the time.

The CDR3 sequence is 15 residues long. Germline values: CDR1 LNHDA, CDR2 SQIVND (reference sequence). V lost 7 bases, J lost 4 bases, and 19 bases lay in between. This TCR was sampled from a man aged 50-60 years in good health and CMV-seropositive. The chain is built from TRBV19 and TRBJ1-2; D gene uncertain. Sequencing was done on a sample of PBMCs. The CDR3 loop reads CASNVGRESPYGYTF. The CDR3 nucleotides are TGTGCCAGTAACGTGGGGAGGGAATCCCCCTATGGCTACACCTTC.